A single sample gave rise to the 9 T cell receptor beta chains below, sequenced in a study of cytomegalovirus exposure and HLA in healthy donors. Primers included in the PCR were 60 Vbeta and 13 Jbeta primers. TCRdb's copy holds only in-frame clones and misses some; the assay was immunoSEQ multiplex PCR. The profile covers roughly 160,000 clones, with just under 80% appearing a single time and about 1.3% taken by the ten largest. The specimen sequenced was PBMCs. Receptors were obtained from a man aged 30 to 39 in good health and CMV-seronegative.

The chain's CDR3 is CAWSKGARGNTEAFF. The CDR3, as DNA: TGTGCCTGGAGTAAGGGGGCGCGGGGAAACACTGAAGCTTTCTTT. The chain carries TRBV30 and TRBJ1-1; 7 positions match TRBD1. J gave up 2 bases and V 2 bases, and 8 bases lay outside the gene matches. The CDR3 runs 15 residues. Germline V CDR1 and CDR2: GTSNPN, SVGIG (reference sequence).

V and J are TRBV30 and TRBJ1-3; possible D gene TRBD1, 5 bases. This CDR3 has 15 residues. CDR1 GTSNPN and CDR2 SVGIG come from the germline V gene (reference sequence). The V end was cut by 7 bases, the J end by 2 bases, with 18 bases between. CDR3 DNA: TGTGCCTTGGACCCACCAGGGAATGCTGGAAACACCATATATTTT. Its translation: CALDPPGNAGNTIYF.

The J gene is TRBJ2-1, the V gene TRBV5-1; TRBD2 matches 9 bases. Losses at the gene ends were 1 base for V and 8 bases for J; bases not matched to a gene: 10. Germline V gene data show CDR1 as SGHRS and CDR2 as YFSETQ. This CDR3 region has 16 residues. CDR3 coding DNA: TGCGCCAGCAGCTTGCTTCCGCGGGGGGGCAGTGATGAGCAGTTCTTC. As protein: CASSLLPRGGSDEQFF.

The chain uses TRBV7-2 and TRBJ2-2; D is undetermined. The ends were cut back, 5 bases at V and 2 bases at J, with 12 bases in the middle. CDR3 length equals 15 residues. Germline V CDR1 and CDR2: SGHTA, FQGNSA. CDR3 sequence: CASSLNERNTGELFF. In nucleotides, the CDR3 is TGTGCCAGCAGCCTTAACGAGCGTAACACCGGGGAGCTGTTTTTT.

The chain has TRBV28 and TRBJ1-5, with TRBD1 matching 7 bases. Trimming at V came to 6 bases and at J to 3 bases, leaving 8 bases not matched to a gene. This CDR3 region has 15 residues. CDR1 and CDR2 (germline): MDHEN, SYDVKM. Written as DNA, the CDR3 is TGTGCCAGCAGCCCGACGGGACAGATCAATCAGCCCCAGCATTTT. Translating it yields CASSPTGQINQPQHF. The variable domain in full, completed from reference TRBV28 and TRBJ1-5, reads DVKVTQSSRYLVKRTGEKVFLECVQDMDHENMFWYRQDPGLGLRLIYFSYDVKMKEKGDIPEGYSVSREKKERFSLILESASTNQTSMYLCASSPTGQINQPQHFGDGTRLSIL.

The CDR3 reads CASSLKGAETQYF. The DNA of the CDR3 is TGTGCCAGCAGCTTAAAAGGGGCCGAGACCCAGTACTTC. V usage is TRBV7-9 and J usage is TRBJ2-5; a weak D match, TRBD1 (5 bases). The germline V gene encodes CDR1 SEHNR and CDR2 FQNEAQ (reference sequence). The germline V and J ends were trimmed by 2 bases and 5 bases, with 9 bases remaining between them. The length of the CDR3 is 13 residues.

Regarding this clone: The junction departs from the called germline gene at one end, perhaps through a read error. This chain joins TRBV7-7 and TRBJ2-3, with D possibly TRBD1 on 5 matching bases. CDR1 is SSHAT and CDR2 is FNYEAQ in the germline V gene (reference sequence). The CDR3 is 16 amino acids. In DNA, the CDR3 is TGTGCTAGCAGCTTAGGGGTCGGAGCCGGCACAGATACGCAGTATTTT. Residues: CASSLGVGAGTDTQYF. Using reference TRBV7-7 and TRBJ2-3 for the parts outside the CDR3, the full variable domain is GAGVSQSPRYKVTKRGQDVTLRCDPISSHATLYWYQQALGQGPEFLTYFNYEAQPDKSGLPSDRFSAERPEGSISTLTIQRTEQRDSAMYRCASSLGVGAGTDTQYFGPGTRLTVL.

This sequence joins TRBV19 and TRBJ2-7; 9 positions agree with TRBD1. The CDR3 contains 15 residues. Germline CDR1 reads LNHDA; CDR2 reads SQIVND (reference sequence). Losses at the gene ends were 6 bases for V and 0 bases for J; bases not matched to a gene: 6. The CDR3 sequence is CASRRDRGSSYEQYF. DNA of the CDR3: TGTGCCAGTAGACGCGACAGGGGGTCCTCCTACGAGCAGTACTTC.

This chain joins TRBV19 and TRBJ2-6; 9 bases are a match to TRBD1. From germline, CDR1 is LNHDA and CDR2 SQIVND (reference sequence). The CDR3 has 17 residues. The V gene end was trimmed by 7 bases and the J gene end by 2 bases; junction bases not matched to a gene: 9. The CDR3 here is CASTPGQGLTGANVLTF. In DNA, the CDR3 is TGTGCCAGTACCCCGGGACAGGGACTGACTGGGGCCAACGTCCTGACTTTC. The full variable domain, completed using reference TRBV19 and TRBJ2-6, is DGGITQSPKYLFRKEGQNVTLSCEQNLNHDAMYWYRQDPGQGLRLIYYSQIVNDFQKGDIAEGYSVSREKKESFPLTVTSAQKNPTAFYLCASTPGQGLTGANVLTFGAGSRLTVL.